Reported below is one TCR beta chain. Antigen: not known. Germline loops: CDR1 LNHDA, CDR2 SQIVND (reference sequence). The CDR3 runs 15 residues. With 0 bases clipped from V and 8 bases from J, the junction kept 6 bases outside the gene matches. The data stem from a study of T cells in Graves' hyperthyroidism and ophthalmopathy. Every diagnosis used clinical symptoms, serum thyroxine and TRAb, thyroid ultrasound and orbital computed tomography. Study-level findings and limits: A model built on 13 V-J features separated ophthalmopathy from stable hyperthyroidism.

Authors of the study amplified TCR beta CDR3 regions from RNA transcripts. With the HTBI primer set, the TCR CDR3 went through a first round of RT-PCR. TCRdb re-called the multiplex PCR reads with MiXCR, one entry per CDR3 protein. The table shows a few hundred thousand distinct CDR3 sequences, with 15% to 20% occurring only once. The rearrangement links TRBV19 to TRBJ2-1; 8 nucleotides line up with TRBD1. The sequence was obtained from a woman aged 18-29 years with Graves' ophthalmopathy. The sample was blood. The CDR3 protein is CASSIEDRAWDEQFF. CDR3 bases: TGTGCCAGTAGTATAGAGGACAGGGCCTGGGATGAGCAGTTCTTC.